These T cell receptor beta chains were read from a single sample in a study of response to subunit inactivated influenza vaccine. TCRdb analysed the RT-PCR reads with MiXCR anew, one entry per CDR3 protein. This sample yields 450,000 to 600,000 distinct CDR3 sequences, of which approximately 15% are seen a single time; less than 4% belongs to the top ten. The sequencing here drew on CD4+ T cells sorted from PBMCs, taken around 25 months after vaccination. The receptors originated from a man in his fifties or sixties who received an inactivated influenza vaccine. CDR3s include the opening cysteine and the closing phenylalanine or tryptophan. D genes are given only for firm matches. Clone size is not always given. Where it is, it says once, few, many or a class for expanded clones.

size: many; J: TRBJ2-5; D: NA; V: TRBV18; length: 12; CDR3: CASSPYRETQYF; DNA: TGTGCCAGCTCACCATATCGAGAGACCCAGTACTTC
size: NA; J: TRBJ2-5; D: NA; V: TRBV7-9; length: 14; CDR3: CASSPGASSETQYF; DNA: TGTGCCAGCAGCCCCGGGGCAAGTTCAGAGACCCAGTACTTC
size: NA; J: TRBJ2-5; D: NA; V: TRBV29-1; length: 12; CDR3: CSVEGSGETQYF; DNA: TGCAGCGTTGAAGGCTCGGGGGAGACCCAGTACTTC
size: few; J: TRBJ2-1; D: TRBD2; V: TRBV12-3/TRBV12-4; length: 15; CDR3: CASSLGGGPNNEQFF; DNA: TGTGCCAGCAGTTTAGGGGGAGGGCCAAACAATGAGCAGTTCTTC
size: NA; J: TRBJ1-5; D: NA; V: TRBV28; length: 12; CDR3: CASSLNHQPQHF; DNA: TGTGCCAGCAGTTTAAACCATCAGCCCCAGCATTTT
size: NA; J: TRBJ2-3; D: TRBD2; V: TRBV7-2; length: 15; CDR3: CASSLARTSGDTQYF; DNA: TGTGCCAGCAGCTTAGCACGGACTAGCGGGGATACGCAGTATTTT
size: NA; J: TRBJ1-2; D: TRBD1; V: TRBV20-1; length: 15; CDR3: CSATGTGEANYGYTF; DNA: TGCAGTGCAACCGGGACAGGGGAGGCAAACTATGGCTACACCTTC
size: few; J: TRBJ2-3; D: TRBD2; V: TRBV10-3; length: 15; CDR3: CAISEISSSGSLVRF; DNA: TGTGCCATCAGTGAGATTAGTTCTAGCGGGAGTTTAGTACGTTTT
size: NA; J: TRBJ2-4; D: NA; V: TRBV10-3; length: 13; CDR3: CATGREAKNIQYF; DNA: TGTGCCACTGGGCGGGAAGCCAAAAACATTCAGTACTTC
size: few; J: TRBJ2-2; D: NA; V: TRBV12-3/TRBV12-4; length: 16; CDR3: CASTSRQGGGTGELFF; DNA: TGTGCCAGCACCTCCCGCCAGGGAGGAGGGACCGGGGAGCTGTTTTTT
size: NA; J: TRBJ2-7; D: TRBD1; V: TRBV7-2; length: 14; CDR3: CASSARQGAVEQYF; DNA: TGTGCCAGCAGCGCGCGACAGGGGGCAGTCGAGCAGTACTTC
size: few; J: TRBJ1-2; D: TRBD1; V: TRBV29-1; length: 13; CDR3: CSVTGTARFGYTF; DNA: TGCAGCGTGACCGGGACAGCCAGGTTTGGCTACACCTTC
size: NA; J: TRBJ2-1; D: TRBD2; V: TRBV20-1; length: 17; CDR3: CSARGGLAGGNYNEQFF; DNA: TGCAGTGCTAGAGGAGGACTAGCGGGGGGTAACTACAATGAGCAGTTCTTC
size: few; J: TRBJ1-1; D: TRBD1; V: TRBV14; length: 13; CDR3: CASSRFQGAEAFF; DNA: TGTGCCAGCAGCCGTTTTCAGGGGGCTGAAGCTTTCTTT
size: many; J: TRBJ1-4; D: TRBD1; V: TRBV20-1; length: 14; CDR3: CSATRDRVDEKLFF; DNA: TGCAGTGCTACCCGGGACAGGGTTGATGAAAAACTGTTTTTT
size: NA; J: TRBJ2-1; D: TRBD2; V: TRBV20-1; length: 17; CDR3: CSAPLVGAGGPVGEQFF; DNA: TGCAGTGCCCCGCTTGTCGGGGCGGGAGGGCCGGTTGGTGAGCAGTTCTTC
size: many; J: TRBJ2-7; D: NA; V: TRBV5-1; length: 14; CDR3: CASSLQSGAYEQYF; DNA: TGCGCCAGCAGCTTGCAGTCAGGAGCCTACGAGCAGTACTTC
size: NA; J: TRBJ2-4; D: NA; V: TRBV27; length: 16; CDR3: CASSSGQQLSKNIQYF; DNA: TGTGCCAGCAGTTCAGGACAGCAATTATCCAAAAACATTCAGTACTTC
size: NA; J: TRBJ2-2; D: NA; V: TRBV20-1; length: 13; CDR3: CSARDNRAGELFF; DNA: TGCAGTGCTAGAGATAACAGGGCCGGGGAGCTGTTTTTT
size: NA; J: TRBJ2-5; D: TRBD2; V: TRBV5-5; length: 14; CDR3: CASSISGNEETQYF; DNA: TGTGCCAGCAGCATTAGCGGGAATGAAGAGACCCAGTACTTC
size: few; J: TRBJ2-3; D: NA; V: TRBV12-3/TRBV12-4; length: 16; CDR3: CASSWYRGWDTDTQYF; DNA: TGTGCCAGCAGTTGGTACCGGGGGTGGGACACAGATACGCAGTATTTT
size: few; J: TRBJ2-5; D: NA; V: TRBV24-1; length: 13; CDR3: CATSGGGEETQYF; DNA: TGTGCCACCAGTGGTGGAGGGGAAGAGACCCAGTACTTC
size: many; J: TRBJ1-1; D: NA; V: TRBV5-1; length: 15; CDR3: CASSPMMDKNTEAFF; DNA: TGCGCCAGCAGCCCAATGATGGACAAGAACACTGAAGCTTTCTTT
size: few; J: TRBJ1-1; D: NA; V: TRBV4-2; length: 15; CDR3: CASSQEEAGYTEAFF; DNA: TGTGCCAGCAGCCAAGAAGAAGCCGGGTACACTGAAGCTTTCTTT
size: few; J: TRBJ2-1; D: TRBD1; V: TRBV5-1; length: 16; CDR3: CASSFGTGHSHNEQFF; DNA: TGCGCCAGCAGCTTTGGGACAGGGCACTCCCACAATGAGCAGTTCTTC
size: NA; J: TRBJ2-3; D: NA; V: TRBV14; length: 13; CDR3: CASSTRLVYTQYF; DNA: TGTGCCAGCAGCACCCGACTAGTGTATACGCAGTATTTT
size: few; J: TRBJ2-7; D: TRBD2; V: TRBV7-8; length: 18; CDR3: CASSNDLDGEGRSYEQYF; DNA: TGTGCCAGCAGCAACGACTTGGATGGGGAGGGAAGGTCCTACGAGCAGTACTTC
size: NA; J: TRBJ2-1; D: TRBD1; V: TRBV2; length: 16; CDR3: CASSGDRPSSYNEQFF; DNA: TGTGCCAGCAGTGGGGACAGGCCGAGCTCCTACAATGAGCAGTTCTTC
size: few; J: TRBJ2-5; D: NA; V: TRBV7-9; length: 14; CDR3: CASSSQGRGKTQYF; DNA: TGTGCCAGCAGCTCTCAGGGTAGAGGAAAGACCCAGTACTTC
size: NA; J: TRBJ1-6; D: TRBD1; V: TRBV5-5; length: 15; CDR3: CASSWAGQGFAPLHF; DNA: TGTGCCAGCAGCTGGGCGGGACAGGGTTTTGCACCCCTCCACTTT
size: NA; J: TRBJ2-7; D: TRBD2; V: TRBV24-1; length: 18; CDR3: CATSDSPLTAGCDYEQYF; DNA: TGTGCCACCAGTGACAGCCCTCTTACAGCGGGATGTGACTACGAGCAGTACTTC
size: few; J: TRBJ2-1; D: TRBD1; V: TRBV12-3/TRBV12-4; length: 15; CDR3: CASTLGQGARYEQFF; DNA: TGTGCCAGCACCCTGGGACAGGGGGCGCGTTACGAGCAGTTCTTC
size: few; J: TRBJ2-7; D: TRBD1; V: TRBV5-1; length: 16; CDR3: CASSLAAGTGDYEQYF; DNA: TGCGCCAGCAGCTTGGCCGCCGGGACAGGGGACTACGAGCAGTACTTC
size: many; J: TRBJ2-7; D: NA; V: TRBV18; length: 13; CDR3: CASSPGVFYEQYF; DNA: TGTGCCAGCTCACCGGGGGTCTTCTACGAGCAGTACTTC
size: few; J: TRBJ2-7; D: NA; V: TRBV20-1; length: 14; CDR3: CSARATFPPYEQYF; DNA: TGCAGTGCTAGAGCTACCTTTCCCCCCTACGAGCAGTACTTC
size: NA; J: TRBJ2-3; D: TRBD2; V: TRBV28; length: 15; CDR3: CASNVAGGRTDTQYF; DNA: TGTGCCAGCAACGTAGCGGGGGGGCGCACAGATACGCAGTATTTT
size: NA; J: TRBJ2-3; D: TRBD2; V: TRBV6-2/TRBV6-3; length: 15; CDR3: CASSYSSGRTDTQYF; DNA: TGTGCCAGCAGTTACTCTAGCGGGAGAACAGATACGCAGTATTTT
size: NA; J: TRBJ1-4; D: NA; V: TRBV4-1; length: 15; CDR3: CASSQAPVHNEKLFF; DNA: TGCGCCAGCAGCCAAGCACCAGTTCATAATGAAAAACTGTTTTTT
size: NA; J: TRBJ2-5; D: NA; V: TRBV7-9; length: 17; CDR3: CASSLLAGVYEQETQYF; DNA: TGTGCCAGCAGCTTACTGGCAGGGGTCTACGAGCAAGAGACCCAGTACTTC
size: many; J: TRBJ2-1; D: TRBD1; V: TRBV29-1; length: 14; CDR3: CSVTGQGVYNEQFF; DNA: TGCAGCGTTACCGGACAGGGGGTCTACAATGAGCAGTTCTTC
size: few; J: TRBJ1-1; D: TRBD1; V: TRBV10-3; length: 14; CDR3: CAVRTGEMDTEAFF; DNA: TGTGCCGTCCGGACAGGGGAGATGGACACTGAAGCTTTCTTT